Listed below are T cell receptor beta chains from one sample, sequenced in a study of PD-1 blockade in mismatch repair-deficient tumors. Sequenced by immunoSEQ multiplex PCR; TCRdb stores in-frame clones only, minus some. The sample holds approximately 79,000 clones; 80% to 90% are singletons and the top ten take around 5.1%. The sequences come from peripheral blood, collected 44 weeks after starting pembrolizumab. These receptors were collected from an adult with mismatch repair-deficient cancer. CDR3s include the opening cysteine and the closing phenylalanine or tryptophan. The D gene is left open where the match is weak. Only some rows state a clone size, as once, few, many or a class for expanded clones.

clone_size d_call j_call v_call cdr3_nt cdr3_aa
. TRBD1 TRBJ1-3 TRBV10-2 TGCGCCAGCAGTGAATCAGGGGGCTCTGGAAACACCATATATTTT CASSESGGSGNTIYF
few . TRBJ1-2 TRBV9 TGTGCCAGCAGCGTAGAAGACAGATGGGCTAACTATGGCTACACCTTC CASSVEDRWANYGYTF
. TRBD1 TRBJ1-4 TRBV27 TGTGCCAGCAGCGACAGGGCGAATGAAAAACTGTTTTTT CASSDRANEKLFF
. . TRBJ2-3 TRBV2 TGTGCCAGCAGTGCGGAGACGACGGGAGATACGCAGTATTTT CASSAETTGDTQYF
. . TRBJ2-5 TRBV19 TGTGCCAGAAGAGGGGGTAGAGAGACCCAGTACTTC CARRGGRETQYF
. . TRBJ2-1 TRBV5-1 TGCGCCAGCAGCTCGGCGGAAGGTGGATCCAATGAGCAGTTCTTC CASSSAEGGSNEQFF
. . TRBJ2-5 TRBV10-3 TGTGCCATCAGTGAGGGACGGAGGACCCAGTACTTC CAISEGRRTQYF
. . TRBJ2-3 TRBV2 TGTGCCACCCAGACAGCGGGTAAAACAGATACGCAGTATTTT CATQTAGKTDTQYF
. . TRBJ1-5 TRBV19 TGTGCCAGTATGATGATGATAGGGCACAGCACCCAGCATTTT CASMMMIGHSTQHF
. . TRBJ2-1 TRBV6-5 TGTGCCAGCACTCACCCTTCTAGCCATGAGCAGTTCTTC CASTHPSSHEQFF
once . TRBJ1-1 TRBV7-9 TGTGCCAGCAGCTTTTTACCGCGGAACACTGAAGCTTTCTTT CASSFLPRNTEAFF
. TRBD2 TRBJ2-3 TRBV13 TGTGCCAGCAGCTCCCCCCGCGGGAGGGAGGTAGATACGCAGTATTTT CASSSPRGREVDTQYF
. . TRBJ2-1 TRBV19 TGTGCCAGTAGTATAGGACTCCCCTCCCATGAGCAGTTCTTC CASSIGLPSHEQFF
few . TRBJ2-7 TRBV7-9 TGTGCCAGCAGCCTACTGGAGGGCCCCTACGAGCAGTACTTC CASSLLEGPYEQYF
. . TRBJ2-2 TRBV28 TGTGCCAGCAGCCTCGGACCCGAAGATGCCGGGGAGCTGTTTTTT CASSLGPEDAGELFF
. . TRBJ1-2 TRBV2 TGTGCCAGCAGTGCTAGACAGGAGAACTATGGCTACACCTTC CASSARQENYGYTF
once TRBD2 TRBJ2-2 TRBV5-1 TGCGCCAGCAGCCCCCAGGGACTAGCGGGAGTGAGGACCGGGGAGCTGTTTTTT CASSPQGLAGVRTGELFF
. . TRBJ2-7 TRBV11-2 TGTGCCAGCAGCTCTGGCGGGTACTCCTACGAGCAGTACTTC CASSSGGYSYEQYF
. . TRBJ2-6 TRBV7-9 TGTGCCAGGACCAGCGGTTCTGGGGCCAACGTCCTGACTTTC CARTSGSGANVLTF
. . TRBJ2-2 TRBV7-2 TGTGCCAGCAGTTACAGGACGAACACCGGGGAGCTGTTTTTT CASSYRTNTGELFF
. TRBD1 TRBJ1-4 TRBV14 TGTGCCAGCAGCCGACGGACAGGGCCTAATGAAAAACTGTTTTTT CASSRRTGPNEKLFF
. . TRBJ1-1 TRBV27 TGTGCCAGCAGCCGTCGAGGGTCGGCCACTGAAGCTTTCTTT CASSRRGSATEAFF